A selection of T cell receptor beta chains follows, all from one sample in a study of OX40 agonist ivuxolimab in advanced cancers. Using immunoSEQ multiplex PCR, the repertoire was profiled, and TCRdb retains in-frame clones only, with some absent. The data show over 85,000 clones, with around 90% seen just once and 0.27% held by the top ten. This specimen consisted of CD4+ or CD8+ T cells sorted from blood, obtained in a trial of the OX40 agonist ivuxolimab. The receptors come from an adult with an advanced solid tumor such as melanoma, head and neck, liver or kidney cancer. CDR3s include the opening cysteine and the closing phenylalanine or tryptophan. D genes are given only for firm matches. Clone size is not always given. Where it is, it says once, few, many or a class for expanded clones.

j_call d_call v_call clone_size cdr3_aa cdr3_nt
TRBJ1-5 NA TRBV7-8 NA CASSLAPGTSNQPQHF TGTGCCAGCAGCTTAGCGCCAGGGACTAGCAATCAGCCCCAGCATTTT
TRBJ1-2 TRBD1 TRBV10-3 NA CAISVPIGQGNYGYTF TGTGCCATCAGTGTCCCAATTGGACAGGGCAACTATGGCTACACCTTC
TRBJ1-1 NA TRBV4-1 few CASSPIGRRMNTEAFF TGCGCCAGCAGCCCAATCGGGCGGCGCATGAACACTGAAGCTTTCTTT
TRBJ2-7 TRBD2 TRBV15 NA CATSTGLAGNYEQYF TGTGCCACCAGCACAGGACTAGCGGGGAACTACGAGCAGTACTTC
TRBJ1-1 NA TRBV16 NA CASSQSNDGRGEAFF TGTGCCAGCAGCCAATCGAATGATGGCAGGGGTGAAGCTTTCTTT
TRBJ2-7 NA TRBV10-3 NA CAISPTGIYEQYF TGTGCCATCAGCCCGACCGGAATTTACGAGCAGTACTTC
TRBJ1-1 NA TRBV6-1 NA CASSRVRNTEAFF TGTGCCAGCAGCCGGGTCCGGAACACTGAAGCTTTCTTT
TRBJ2-5 NA TRBV5-4 NA CASSDGPEETQYF TGTGCCAGCAGCGACGGCCCGGAGGAGACCCAGTACTTC
TRBJ2-7 TRBD1 TRBV28 once CASSPPGQATYEQYF TGTGCCAGCAGCCCCCCAGGACAGGCAACCTACGAGCAGTACTTC
TRBJ2-5 TRBD1 TRBV5-1 once CASSSSPTGASLETQYF TGCGCCAGCAGCTCCTCCCCGACAGGGGCATCACTGGAGACCCAGTACTTC
TRBJ2-3 TRBD2 TRBV10-3 NA CAISESSGGPGDTQYF TGTGCCATCAGTGAGTCTAGCGGGGGGCCGGGGGATACGCAGTATTTT
TRBJ1-5 NA TRBV18 NA CASSPQGNQPQHF TGTGCCAGCTCACCACAGGGGAATCAGCCCCAGCATTTT
TRBJ2-3 NA TRBV7-2 NA CASSLGGQSDTQYF TGTGCCAGCAGCTTAGGAGGACAATCAGATACGCAGTATTTT
TRBJ2-1 NA TRBV6-1 NA CASSESVGAYNEQFF TGTGCCAGCAGTGAATCAGTGGGCGCGTACAATGAGCAGTTCTTC
TRBJ1-3 NA TRBV28 NA CASSPPPGSGNTIYF TGTGCCAGCAGTCCCCCCCCTGGCTCTGGAAACACCATATATTTT
TRBJ2-2 TRBD1 TRBV11-2 NA CASSLEGTGFAGELFF TGTGCCAGCAGCTTAGAAGGGACAGGGTTCGCCGGGGAGCTGTTTTTT
TRBJ1-1 NA TRBV6-5 NA CASSYSGTGKAEAFF TGTGCCAGCAGTTACTCGGGTACGGGGAAGGCTGAAGCTTTCTTT
TRBJ2-5 NA TRBV5-8 NA CASSLVAPAETQYF TGTGCCAGCAGCTTGGTGGCCCCCGCCGAGACCCAGTACTTC
TRBJ2-5 TRBD1 TRBV29-1 NA CSVPDRGRQETQYF TGCAGCGTTCCGGACAGGGGGCGGCAAGAGACCCAGTACTTC
TRBJ2-7 NA TRBV7-8 NA CASSLLLWGSQGGYF TGTGCCAGCAGCTTACTACTCTGGGGCAGTCAGGGAGGGTACTTC
TRBJ1-1 NA TRBV5-1 few CASSLSRAGTEAFF TGCGCCAGCAGCTTGTCCCGGGCGGGCACTGAAGCTTTCTTT
TRBJ1-1 NA TRBV4-3 NA CASSQATGLDEAFF TGCGCCAGCAGCCAAGCAACAGGGTTAGATGAAGCTTTCTTT
TRBJ1-6 NA TRBV7-9 NA CASSLPDNSPLHF TGTGCCAGCAGCTTGCCAGATAATTCACCCCTCCACTTT
TRBJ2-5 TRBD2 TRBV19 NA CASSAGGETQYF TGTGCCAGCTCAGCGGGGGGAGAGACCCAGTACTTC
TRBJ2-5 TRBD1 TRBV2 NA CASRQGLRETQYF TGTGCCAGTAGACAGGGCTTGCGGGAGACCCAGTACTTC
TRBJ2-3 TRBD2 TRBV7-2 NA CASSLASGGRADTQYF TGTGCCAGCAGCTTAGCTAGCGGGGGGCGGGCAGATACGCAGTATTTT
TRBJ2-3 NA TRBV4-1 NA CASSQGQSTDTQYF TGCGCCAGCAGCCAAGGACAGAGCACAGATACGCAGTATTTT
TRBJ2-7 TRBD1 TRBV6-5 NA CASSRTGDEQYF TGTGCCAGCAGCCGGACAGGGGACGAGCAGTACTTC
TRBJ1-2 NA TRBV10-3 NA CAISEARTSNYGYTF TGTGCCATCAGTGAGGCGAGGACATCTAACTATGGCTACACCTTC
TRBJ2-3 NA TRBV10-3 once CAISESAGAPQNTQYF TGTGCCATCAGTGAGTCGGCAGGGGCTCCTCAAAATACGCAGTATTTT
TRBJ2-2 NA TRBV28 once CASSFTGGATNTGELFF TGTGCCAGCAGTTTTACAGGGGGGGCTACGAACACCGGGGAGCTGTTTTTT
TRBJ1-1 NA TRBV19 NA CASRDRGLYTEAFF TGTGCCAGTAGGGACAGAGGGCTGTACACTGAAGCTTTCTTT
TRBJ2-5 NA TRBV11-3 NA CASSSRGQETQYF TGTGCCAGCAGCTCCCGAGGCCAAGAGACCCAGTACTTC
TRBJ2-6 NA TRBV2 NA CASRARQLLSGANVLTF TGTGCCAGCAGGGCCCGGCAGCTTCTCTCTGGGGCCAACGTCCTGACTTTC
TRBJ2-3 NA TRBV10-3 NA CAISRTGSVSTDTQYF TGTGCCATCAGTCGGACCGGTAGCGTTAGCACAGATACGCAGTATTTT
TRBJ2-1 NA TRBV2 NA CASQGASRGNEQFF TGTGCCAGCCAAGGGGCCTCGCGGGGCAATGAGCAGTTCTTC
TRBJ1-2 NA TRBV11-2 NA CASSSLRSTDTSGYTF TGTGCCAGCAGCTCCCTCAGGAGTACGGATACGAGCGGCTACACCTTC
TRBJ1-1 NA TRBV10-3 NA CAISQGPTMNTEAFF TGTGCCATCAGTCAGGGTCCCACCATGAACACTGAAGCTTTCTTT
TRBJ2-5 NA TRBV30 once CAWSRDLETQYF TGTGCCTGGAGCAGGGACCTAGAGACCCAGTACTTC
TRBJ2-7 NA TRBV5-1 NA CASSPDRGSGNYEQYF TGCGCCAGCAGCCCGGATAGGGGGTCTGGGAACTACGAGCAGTACTTC
TRBJ2-2 TRBD2 TRBV15 NA CATSREDGSGRTGELFF TGTGCCACCAGCAGAGAGGATGGTAGCGGGAGAACCGGGGAGCTGTTTTTT
TRBJ2-7 TRBD2 TRBV4-2 NA CASSQEPTGTSGNPYEQYF TGTGCCAGCAGCCAAGAACCTACAGGGACTAGCGGGAACCCCTACGAGCAGTACTTC
TRBJ2-7 NA TRBV5-1 once CASSTLDGGLGEQYF TGCGCCAGCAGCACCCTAGATGGGGGACTCGGTGAGCAGTACTTC
TRBJ2-2 NA TRBV29-1 NA CSVDEAPADGNTGELFF TGCAGCGTTGATGAAGCGCCCGCGGACGGGAACACCGGGGAGCTGTTTTTT
TRBJ2-7 NA TRBV19 NA CASGARDSYEQYF TGTGCCAGTGGAGCGCGGGACTCCTACGAGCAGTACTTC
TRBJ2-7 NA TRBV27 NA CASSLAGSYEQYF TGTGCCAGCAGTTTAGCGGGGTCCTACGAGCAGTACTTC
TRBJ2-3 TRBD2 TRBV2 NA CASSASRGGVNTDTQYF TGTGCCAGCAGTGCCTCCCGGGGGGGCGTCAATACAGATACGCAGTATTTT